In its sample, the clone carrying this TCR beta chain was seen many times. Combining iRepertoire HTBI primers with Arm-PCR of CDR3 regions, the authors built TCR beta libraries. TCRdb passed the multiplex PCR reads through MiXCR, listing each CDR3 protein once. The table has around 450,000 distinct CDR3 sequences, under 15% seen once. This entry belongs to a study of regulatory T cells in long-lasting Graves disease. About the study: Antithyroid drugs had been taken by newly diagnosed Graves' patients for under 3 months.

The CDR3 length is 19 residues. Trimming took 2 bases from V and 5 from J; bases not matched to a gene: 16. Documented time point: newly diagnosed GD, antithyroid drugs for less than 3 months. PBMC-extracted RNA yielded the TCR library. Separately, the same data were catalogued under a study of T cells in Graves' hyperthyroidism and ophthalmopathy. From that second work: Primed by the HTBI set, a first-round RT-PCR was run on the TCR CDR3.

The chain recombines TRBV12-3 or TRBV12-4 with TRBJ2-5; TRBD1 agrees at 11 bases. The starting material was peripheral blood mononuclear cells (PBMCs), obtained at new diagnosis, from a patient treated with antithyroid drugs. The sequence was collected from a woman aged 25-40 years with Graves disease. CDR3 sequence reads: CASSLLLDGTGGSRETQYF. In nucleotides, the CDR3 is TGTGCCAGCAGTTTATTACTGGACGGGACAGGGGGGTCACGGGAGACCCAGTACTTC.